Each of the 15 T cell receptor beta chains below was sequenced from the same sample in a study of blood T cells in healthy people across ages (dated by TCRdb to between 2015 and 2017). The library was obtained by 5' RACE. The sequencer listed for this sample is Illumina HiSeq 2500. A second PCR of roughly 7 to 11 cycles was run with a J-beta primer mix and a sample-barcoded 5' primer. The public reads were run again by TCRdb, first through fastp at Q25 and then through MiXCR, and only productive beta chains were kept. CDR3 protein sequences are deduplicated, and each keeps its most common genes and DNA. Counted in this sample were 800,000 to 1,300,000 distinct CDR3 sequences; under 30% of them appeared once. 0.65% to 0.75% of the sample lies in the top ten. The same sample was also studied in work on T cells of mothers and their children.

Sequenced input: blood. Every receptor here comes from a girl aged 2 to 9 in good health.

The genes are TRBV7-2 and TRBJ2-5; 11 bases align to TRBD2. The last part of the DNA fits TRBJ2-1 better; the J call may be wrong. This CDR3 comprises 16 residues. The germline gives CDR1 SGHTA, CDR2 FQGNSA. The CDR3 loop reads CASSLNSGGGPVEQFF. The CDR3 region has the DNA TGTGCCAGCAGCTTAAATAGCGGGGGGGGGCCCGTTGAGCAGTTCTTC.

The chain links TRBV2 to TRBJ2-4; possible D gene TRBD2, 7 bases. The germline CDR1 and CDR2 sequences are SNHLY and FYNNEI. The CDR3 covers 16 residues. The V and J ends lost 2 bases and 2 bases respectively, with 13 bases between them. CDR3 DNA sequence: TGTGCCAGCAGTGAATGGGGGGGCGGGACCAAAAACATTCAGTACTTC. Translating gives CASSEWGGGTKNIQYF.

V is TRBV6-1 and J is TRBJ2-2; 8 nucleotides align to TRBD1. Germline-derived CDR1 and CDR2 are MNHNS and SASEGT. The junction had 7 bases not matched to a gene; V was cut back by 3 bases and J by 4 bases. This CDR3 contains 16 residues. The CDR3 DNA reads as TGTGCCAGCAGTGACCCGGACAGGGACGTCACCGGGGAGCTGTTTTTT. It yields the protein CASSDPDRDVTGELFF.

This clonotype was recorded a few times. CDR3 loop: CASSPRPTPYEQYF. In nucleotides, the CDR3 is TGTGCCAGCAGCCCCAGACCCACCCCCTACGAGCAGTACTTC. The chain links TRBV3-1 to TRBJ2-7, with D uncertain. V lost 4 bases and J 2 bases, leaving 12 bases between the germline ends. This CDR3 has 14 amino acids. The germline CDR1 and CDR2 sequences are LGHDT and YNNKEL (reference sequence).

This clonotype was counted a few times. V and J are TRBV28 and TRBJ2-3, with 8 bases matching TRBD2. The CDR3 is 16 residues long. V was clipped by 3 bases and J by 1 base; unmatched bases: 6. The germline V gene encodes CDR1 MDHEN and CDR2 SYDVKM. The CDR3 nucleotides are TGTGCCAGCAGTTTCGGCCTAGCGGGTCGCACAGATACGCAGTATTTT. It specifies CASSFGLAGRTDTQYF.

This clonotype was seen ten or more times. The chain couples TRBV3-1 to TRBJ2-1; no clear D gene. The CDR3 extends over 13 amino acids. V lost 6 bases to trimming and J lost 0 bases, with 6 bases between them. Germline V gives CDR1 LGHDT, CDR2 YNNKEL (reference sequence). CDR3 sequence: CASSPPSYNEQFF. The DNA for the CDR3 is TGTGCCAGCAGTCCTCCCTCCTACAATGAGCAGTTCTTC.

The rearrangement uses TRBV20-1 and TRBJ2-1; 13 nucleotides agree with TRBD2. Germline CDR1 and CDR2: DFQATT and SNEGSKA (reference sequence). CDR3 length equals 16 residues. The V gene end was trimmed by 3 bases and the J gene end by 7 bases; junction bases not matched to a gene: 9. The CDR3 DNA reads as TGCAGTGCTAGGGGGACACTAGCGGGAGGGCCAAATGAGCAGTTCTTC. Its translation: CSARGTLAGGPNEQFF.

The genes are TRBV7-2 and TRBJ1-1; D call uncertain. This CDR3 is built from 16 residues. CDR1 and CDR2 from the germline V gene are SGHTA and FQGNSA. The germline V and J ends were trimmed by 1 base and 0 bases, with 12 bases remaining between them. CDR3 sequence (DNA): TGTGCCAGCAGCTTAGATATCGGACGTCTGAACACTGAAGCTTTCTTT. This encodes CASSLDIGRLNTEAFF.

This clonotype was seen more than once but under ten times. One end of the junction does not line up with germline, which may come from a read error. J is TRBJ2-2 and V is TRBV7-9; no reliable D call. The germline gives CDR1 SEHNR, CDR2 FQNEAQ (reference sequence). The CDR3 is 15 amino acids. The DNA of the CDR3 is TGTGCCAGCAGTTTAGACCGCTTAGTCACCGGGGAGCTGTTTTTT. It codes for CASSLDRLVTGELFF.

CDR3 coding DNA: TGTGCCAGCAGTGCTCTGACTAGCGGAACCTACGAGCAGTACTTC. Protein product: CASSALTSGTYEQYF. The chain recombines TRBV7-9 with TRBJ2-7, with 9 positions matching TRBD2. The CDR3 has 15 residues. Looked up from germline, CDR1 is SEHNR and CDR2 is FQNEAQ (reference sequence). The ends lost 6 bases at V and 2 bases at J; junction bases unmatched: 8.

This chain joins TRBV27 and TRBJ2-6; TRBD1 matches at 9 bases. The V segment lost 5 bases and the J segment 1 base; nucleotides outside the gene matches: 15. The CDR3 is made up of 20 amino acids. The germline V gene has CDR1 MNHEY and CDR2 SMNVEV (reference sequence). The CDR3 loop is CASSNRDRAFQASGANVLTF. The CDR3 region has the DNA TGTGCCAGCAGTAACCGGGACAGGGCGTTTCAGGCTTCTGGGGCCAACGTCCTGACTTTC.

The chain couples TRBV6-5 to TRBJ1-1, with D unresolved. The CDR3 covers 14 residues. Trimming took off 0 bases at V and 4 bases at J, with 9 bases between the two ends. The germline CDR1 and CDR2 sequences are MNHEY and SVGAGI. The CDR3 nucleotides read TGTGCCAGCAGTTACTCTTCTATAGGCACTGAAGCTTTCTTT. Its protein product is CASSYSSIGTEAFF.

V usage is TRBV2 and J usage is TRBJ1-6; unclear D gene. CDR3 length: 13 residues. V was cut by 6 bases and J by 12 bases, with 15 bases left in between. CDR1 and CDR2 from the germline V gene are SNHLY and FYNNEI. Written as DNA, the CDR3 is TGTGCCAGCAGGGAAACTACAATAGGACCCCTCCACTTT. Protein sequence: CASRETTIGPLHF.

The CDR3 spells CRALGVGTDTQYF. The CDR3 DNA is TGCAGAGCCCTGGGCGTGGGCACAGATACGCAGTATTTT. V usage is TRBV20-1 and J usage is TRBJ2-3; D remains ambiguous. Germline CDR1 DFQATT, CDR2 SNEGSKA (reference sequence). This CDR3 has 13 residues.

This clonotype was observed a handful of times. The rearrangement links TRBV29-1 to TRBJ2-5; D is undetermined. The assigned J gene may be wrong: the sequence end matches TRBJ2-1 better. Germline V gives CDR1 SQVTM, CDR2 ANQGSEA. The CDR3 spans 14 residues. This chain's CDR3 is CSVIGWRESGEQFF. DNA of the CDR3: TGCAGCGTTATTGGTTGGCGAGAATCCGGTGAGCAGTTCTTC.